A single sample gave rise to the 12 T cell receptor beta chains below, sequenced in a study of blood T cells in healthy people across ages. Combining a sample-barcoded 5' primer with a J-beta primer mix, a second PCR ran for roughly 7 to 11 cycles. TCRdb used MiXCR to reprocess the 5' RACE reads, holding one entry per CDR3 protein. The table shows roughly 800,000 distinct CDR3 sequences, with roughly 40% occurring only once. Sequencing was performed on blood. These receptors were obtained from a man in his late teens or twenties in good health.

The rearrangement uses TRBV20-1 and TRBJ1-2; D might be TRBD1 (6 bases). Between the trimmed V and J ends, which lost 0 bases and 7 bases, there was a span of 18 bases. From germline, CDR1 is DFQATT and CDR2 SNEGSKA (reference sequence). The length of the CDR3 is 15 residues. CDR3 bases: TGCAGTGCTAGAGATCTTGCCGAACCGGACAGTGGCTACACCTTC. Its translation: CSARDLAEPDSGYTF.

The chain is built from TRBV15 and TRBJ2-1, with TRBD1 matching 9 bases. The V segment lost 1 base and the J segment 2 bases; nucleotides outside the gene matches: 0. The CDR3 runs to 15 residues. From germline, CDR1 is LNHNV and CDR2 YYDKDF (reference sequence). CDR3 sequence reads: CATSRGQGAYNEQFF. The CDR3, as DNA: TGTGCCACCAGCAGAGGACAGGGGGCCTACAATGAGCAGTTCTTC.

With respect to this clonotype: The CDR3 end shows no conserved phenylalanine or tryptophan, and so a read error is likely. The rearrangement links TRBV5-1 to TRBJ2-5, with D unresolved. With 4 bases removed from V and 1 base from J, the gap between germline ends came to 11 bases. CDR3 length: 14 residues. The germline V gene encodes CDR1 SGHRS and CDR2 YFSETQ. This CDR3 is CASSLGNSQETQYI. In DNA form, the CDR3 reads TGCGCCAGCAGCCTGGGGAATTCCCAAGAGACCCAGTACATC.

The chain uses TRBV7-9 and TRBJ2-1; D possibly corresponds to TRBD1 (6 bases). There are 14 residues in the CDR3. Germline V lookup: CDR1 SEHNR, CDR2 FQNEAQ (reference sequence). V lost 7 bases, J lost 5 bases, and 15 bases lay in between. The CDR3 protein is CASTLQGPNNEQFF. The CDR3 DNA reads TGTGCCAGCACCCTACAGGGTCCCAACAATGAGCAGTTCTTC.

This clonotype came up a few times. The J gene is TRBJ1-2, the V gene TRBV20-1, with TRBD1 identical over 9 bases. CDR1 is DFQATT, CDR2 SNEGSKA, per germline (reference sequence). This CDR3 has 15 residues. V lost 0 bases and J lost 4; bases outside the gene matches: 6. CDR3 bases: TGCAGTGCTAGAGATATTGGGACAGGGACCTATGGCTACACCTTC. This gives the protein CSARDIGTGTYGYTF.

V is TRBV5-1 and J is TRBJ2-1; TRBD2 might be the D (5 bases). The CDR3 has 14 residues. Trimming removed 0 bases from V and 3 bases from J, with 7 bases in between. Germline CDR1 and CDR2: SGHRS and YFSETQ. The CDR3 DNA sequence: TGCGCCAGCAGCTTGGGAGGGTTCTACAATGAGCAGTTCTTC. Amino acids: CASSLGGFYNEQFF.

CDR3 nucleotide sequence: TGTGCCAGCAGCCGATGGACGGACGGGGAGCTGTTTTTT. This encodes CASSRWTDGELFF. This chain connects TRBV7-2 to TRBJ2-2; D remains ambiguous. The ends were cut back, 5 bases at V and 7 bases at J, with 11 bases in the middle. Germline assignment: CDR1 SGHTA and CDR2 FQGNSA. This CDR3 comprises 13 residues.

This clonotype showed up many times. The chain employs TRBV7-2 and TRBJ2-3; D call uncertain. The V end lost 5 bases, the J end lost 0 bases, and 15 bases lay between the germline ends. CDR1 is SGHTA, CDR2 FQGNSA, per germline. The CDR3 is 16 residues long. The CDR3 nucleotides are TGTGCCAGCAGCGCCCGACTTCCTCCCAGCACAGATACGCAGTATTTT. Its translation is CASSARLPPSTDTQYF.

The chain employs TRBV20-1 and TRBJ1-2; D gene uncertain. The CDR3 length is 11 residues. CDR1 and CDR2 (germline): DFQATT, SNEGSKA (reference sequence). V gave up 6 bases and J gave up 4 bases, with 9 bases separating them. This chain's CDR3 is CSAPPPYGYTF. The CDR3 region has the DNA TGCAGTGCCCCCCCGCCCTATGGCTACACCTTC.

Turning to this clonotype: This may arise from a read error, as a much more abundant clone is one base away. The V call is TRBV20-1, the J call TRBJ2-3; 9 nucleotides match TRBD1. The CDR3 loop spans 16 amino acids. V shed 5 bases, J shed 0 bases, and the junction held 9 bases outside the gene matches. The germline V gene has CDR1 DFQATT and CDR2 SNEGSKA (reference sequence). The CDR3 region has the DNA TGCAGTGCTTACAGGGGGCATCACACTAGCACAGATACGCAGTATTTT. As protein: CSAYRGHHTSTDTQYF.

About this clonotype itself: A single base separates this from a much larger clone, so it may be a read error. The chain is built from TRBV7-9 and TRBJ2-7; 7 bases fit TRBD1. The J segment lost 7 bases and the V segment lost 5 bases, leaving 11 bases of the junction unmatched. The germline V gene has CDR1 SEHNR and CDR2 FQNEAQ (reference sequence). This CDR3 is built from 14 residues. CDR3 residues: CASSATGEWDEQYF. The DNA for the CDR3 is TGTGCCAGCAGCGCCACAGGGGAATGGGATGAGCAGTACTTC. The complete variable domain, with remaining parts taken from reference TRBV7-9 and TRBJ2-7, reads DTGVSQNPRHKITKRGQNVTFRCDPISEHNRLYWYRQTLGQGPEFLTYFQNEAQLEKSRLLSDRFSAERPKGSFSTLEIQRTEQGDSAMYLCASSATGEWDEQYFGPGTRLTVT.

In this sample, this clonotype turned up many times. The V gene is TRBV4-1, the J gene TRBJ1-5, with TRBD1 identical over 7 bases. Germline V gene sequence: CDR1 MGHRA, CDR2 YSYEKL. J gave up 1 base and V 3 bases, and 6 bases lay outside the gene matches. The CDR3 covers 16 residues. For the CDR3, the DNA is TGCGCCAGCAGCCACCAGGGCAGGGGGAGCAATCAGCCCCAGCATTTT. It encodes CASSHQGRGSNQPQHF.